The rows below give T cell receptor beta chains drawn from one sample of a study of T cells expressing NK-cell markers. TCRdb reprocessed the 5' RACE reads, with one entry per CDR3 protein and no DNA. Here the sample table reports more than 400,000 distinct CDR3 sequences. The sample was blood T cells: a sorted CD56 or NKG2C T cell subset, CD4+ or CD8+ T cells, or bulk PBMC T cells (not recorded which). These receptors all come from a woman aged 18-70 years in good health. The CDR3 runs from the conserved cysteine through the conserved F or W. The order of the fields is J gene, V gene, CDR3 protein.

TRBJ2-5 TRBV20-1 CSARDYRQETQYF
TRBJ1-4 TRBV20-1 CSARGGSYATNEKLFF
TRBJ2-4 TRBV12-3/TRBV12-4 CASSLSDPAGNIQYF
TRBJ2-3 TRBV5-1 CASSLGGLAGTDTQYF
TRBJ1-1 TRBV11-2 CASSLRANTEAFF
TRBJ2-7 TRBV19 CASSIGTRGGYYEQYF
TRBJ1-1 TRBV18 CASSLEGGLAFF
TRBJ1-4 TRBV3-1 CASSLPGQLNEKLFF
TRBJ2-1 TRBV3-1 CASSHGRRASYNEQFF
TRBJ2-3 TRBV11-2 CASSFGLVVGDETDTQYF
TRBJ1-2 TRBV5-1 CASSLVTSGRGPGYTF
TRBJ2-5 TRBV9 CASSVALEETQYF
TRBJ1-4 TRBV12-5 CASGSGTENEKLFF
TRBJ2-5 TRBV10-3 CAISAWGVGETQYF
TRBJ2-5 TRBV5-1 CASSNQAGGSETQYF
TRBJ1-6 TRBV10-3 CAISGGGESPLHF